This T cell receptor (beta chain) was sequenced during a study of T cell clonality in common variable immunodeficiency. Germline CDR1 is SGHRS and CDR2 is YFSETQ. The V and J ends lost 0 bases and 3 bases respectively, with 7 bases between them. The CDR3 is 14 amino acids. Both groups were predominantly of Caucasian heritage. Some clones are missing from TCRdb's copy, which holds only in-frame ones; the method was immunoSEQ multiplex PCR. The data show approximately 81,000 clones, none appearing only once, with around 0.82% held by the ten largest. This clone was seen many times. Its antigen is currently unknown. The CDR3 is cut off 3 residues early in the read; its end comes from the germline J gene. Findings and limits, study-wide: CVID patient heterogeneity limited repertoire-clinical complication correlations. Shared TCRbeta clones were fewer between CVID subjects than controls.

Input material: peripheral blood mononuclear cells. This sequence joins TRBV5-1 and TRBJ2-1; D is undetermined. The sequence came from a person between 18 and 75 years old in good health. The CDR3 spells CASSLGLLYNEQFF. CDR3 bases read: TGCGCCAGCAGCTTGGGTCTCCTCTACAATGAG.